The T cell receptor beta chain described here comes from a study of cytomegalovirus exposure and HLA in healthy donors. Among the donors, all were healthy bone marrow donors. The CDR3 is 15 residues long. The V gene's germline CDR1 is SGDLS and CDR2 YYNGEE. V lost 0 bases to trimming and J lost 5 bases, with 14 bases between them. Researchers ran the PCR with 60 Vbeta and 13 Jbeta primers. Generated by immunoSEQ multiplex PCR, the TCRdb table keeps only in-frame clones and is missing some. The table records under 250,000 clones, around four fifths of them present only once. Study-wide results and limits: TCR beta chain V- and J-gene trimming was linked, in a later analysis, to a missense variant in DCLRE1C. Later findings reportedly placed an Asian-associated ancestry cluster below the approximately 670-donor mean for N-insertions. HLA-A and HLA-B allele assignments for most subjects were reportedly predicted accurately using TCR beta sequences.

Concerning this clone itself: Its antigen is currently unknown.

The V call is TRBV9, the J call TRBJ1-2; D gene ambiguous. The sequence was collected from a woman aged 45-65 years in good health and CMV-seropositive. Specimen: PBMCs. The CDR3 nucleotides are TGTGCCAGCAGCGTAGAGGTGACGGGATCATATGGCTACACCTTC. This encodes CASSVEVTGSYGYTF.